What follows is one T cell receptor (beta chain) and its context. A much bigger clone sits one base away, suggesting this may be a read error. CDR1 and CDR2 from the germline V gene are MNHNY and SVGAGI (reference sequence). This CDR3 region has 13 residues. Deep was the level at which the assay was run. Every subset's genomic DNA went evenly onto several immunoSEQ plates. Profiled with immunoSEQ multiplex PCR; TCRdb holds only in-frame clones, not every one. The sample lists approximately 480,000 clones, about 79% occurring once. The sample belongs to a study of shared clonotypes between healthy human individuals. Genomic DNA of unsorted samples came from roughly 90 million PBMCs.

The rearrangement joins TRBV6-6 to TRBJ2-2; perhaps TRBD1 as D (6 bases). The sample consisted of PBMCs. The sequence came from a middle-aged woman in good health. Some clones in this sample may be carry-over from other donors' samples. In nucleotides, the CDR3 is TGTGCCACCCACAGGGCGGAGGCCGGGGAGCTGCTTTTT. Amino acids: CATHRAEAGELLF.